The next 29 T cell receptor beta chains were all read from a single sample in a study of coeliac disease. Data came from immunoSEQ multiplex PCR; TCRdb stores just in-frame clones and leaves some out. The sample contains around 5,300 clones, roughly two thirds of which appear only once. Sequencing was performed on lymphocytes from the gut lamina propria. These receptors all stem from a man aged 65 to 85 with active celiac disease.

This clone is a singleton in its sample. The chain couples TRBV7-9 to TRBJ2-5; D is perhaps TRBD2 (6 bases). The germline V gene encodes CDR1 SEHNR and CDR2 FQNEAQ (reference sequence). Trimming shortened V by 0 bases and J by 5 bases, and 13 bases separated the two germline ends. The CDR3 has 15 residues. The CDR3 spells CASSLAVGGGETQYF. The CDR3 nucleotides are TGTGCCAGCAGCTTAGCTGTCGGAGGAGGGGAGACCCAGTACTTC.

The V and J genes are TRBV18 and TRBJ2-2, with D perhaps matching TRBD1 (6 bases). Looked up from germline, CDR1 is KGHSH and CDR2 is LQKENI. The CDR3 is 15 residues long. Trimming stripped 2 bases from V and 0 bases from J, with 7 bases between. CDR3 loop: CASSPEGANTGELFF. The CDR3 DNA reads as TGTGCCAGCTCACCAGAGGGGGCGAACACCGGGGAGCTGTTTTTT.

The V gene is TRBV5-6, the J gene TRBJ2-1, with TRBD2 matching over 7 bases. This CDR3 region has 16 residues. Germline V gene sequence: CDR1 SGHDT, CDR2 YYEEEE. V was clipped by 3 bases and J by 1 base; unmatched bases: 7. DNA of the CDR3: TGTGCCAGCAGCTCTAGCGGCTCCCTTTCCTACAATGAGCAGTTCTTC. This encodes CASSSSGSLSYNEQFF.

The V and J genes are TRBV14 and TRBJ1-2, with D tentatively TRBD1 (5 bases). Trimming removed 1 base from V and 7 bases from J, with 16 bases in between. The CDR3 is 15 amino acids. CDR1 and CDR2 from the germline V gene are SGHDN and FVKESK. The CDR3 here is CASSQALGGTGGYTF. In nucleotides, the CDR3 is TGTGCCAGCAGCCAAGCCCTCGGGGGGACCGGTGGCTACACCTTC.

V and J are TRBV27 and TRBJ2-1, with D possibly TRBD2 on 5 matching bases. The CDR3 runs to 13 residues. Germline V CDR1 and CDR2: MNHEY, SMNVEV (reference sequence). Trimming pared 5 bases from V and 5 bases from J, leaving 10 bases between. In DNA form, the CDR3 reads TGTGCCAGCAGTCCCACTAGGGACAATGAGCAGTTCTTC. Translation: CASSPTRDNEQFF.

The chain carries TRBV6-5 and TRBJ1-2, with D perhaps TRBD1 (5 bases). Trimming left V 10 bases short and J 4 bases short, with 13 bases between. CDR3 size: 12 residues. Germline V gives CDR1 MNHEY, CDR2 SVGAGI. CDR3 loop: CAIKDSIYGYTF. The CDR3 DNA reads TGTGCCATCAAAGACAGCATCTATGGCTACACCTTC.

The chain's CDR3 is CASTRTGNSPLHF. The CDR3 nucleotides are TGTGCCAGCACCCGGACAGGGAATTCACCCCTCCACTTT. The rearrangement uses TRBV27 and TRBJ1-6, with TRBD1 matching over 8 bases. CDR1 and CDR2 (germline): MNHEY, SMNVEV (reference sequence). The CDR3 sequence is 13 residues long. Trimming at V came to 7 bases and at J to 7 bases, leaving 3 bases not matched to a gene.

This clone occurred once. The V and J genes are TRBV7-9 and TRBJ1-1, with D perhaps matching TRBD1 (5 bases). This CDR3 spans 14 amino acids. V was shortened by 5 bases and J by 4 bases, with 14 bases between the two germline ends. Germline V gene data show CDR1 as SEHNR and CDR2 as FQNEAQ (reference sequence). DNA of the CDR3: TGTGCCAGCAGCCAGGCGGGGGTGGGCACTGAAGCTTTCTTT. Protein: CASSQAGVGTEAFF.

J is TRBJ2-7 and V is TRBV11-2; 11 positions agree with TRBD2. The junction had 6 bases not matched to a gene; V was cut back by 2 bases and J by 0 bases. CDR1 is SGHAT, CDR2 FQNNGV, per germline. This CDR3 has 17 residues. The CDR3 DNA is TGTGCCAGCAGCTTAAGTCGGCTAGCGGGAGGCTCCTACGAGCAGTACTTC. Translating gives CASSLSRLAGGSYEQYF.

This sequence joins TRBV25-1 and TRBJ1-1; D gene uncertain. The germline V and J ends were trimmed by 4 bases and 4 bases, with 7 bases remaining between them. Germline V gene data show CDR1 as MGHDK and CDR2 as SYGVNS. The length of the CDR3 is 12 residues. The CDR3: CASSGHLTEAFF. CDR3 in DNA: TGTGCCAGCAGTGGACACCTCACTGAAGCTTTCTTT.

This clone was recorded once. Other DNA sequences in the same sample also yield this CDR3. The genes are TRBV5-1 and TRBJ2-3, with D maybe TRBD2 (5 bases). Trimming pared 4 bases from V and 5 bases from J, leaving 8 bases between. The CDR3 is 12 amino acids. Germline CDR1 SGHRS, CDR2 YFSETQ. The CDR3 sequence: CASSPGGDTQYF. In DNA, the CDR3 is TGCGCCAGCAGCCCCGGAGGAGATACGCAGTATTTT.

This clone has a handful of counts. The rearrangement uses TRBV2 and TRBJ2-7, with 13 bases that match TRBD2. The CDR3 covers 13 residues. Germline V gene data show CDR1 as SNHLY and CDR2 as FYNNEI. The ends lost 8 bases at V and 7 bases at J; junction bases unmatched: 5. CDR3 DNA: TGTGCCAGCCGCAAGACTAGCGGGAGGGAGCAGTACTTC. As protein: CASRKTSGREQYF.

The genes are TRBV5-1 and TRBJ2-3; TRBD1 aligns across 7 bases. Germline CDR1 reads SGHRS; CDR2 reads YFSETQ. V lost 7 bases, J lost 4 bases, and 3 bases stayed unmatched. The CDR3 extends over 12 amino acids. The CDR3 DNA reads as TGCGCCAGCGCAACAGGGGCAGATACGCAGTATTTT. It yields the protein CASATGADTQYF.

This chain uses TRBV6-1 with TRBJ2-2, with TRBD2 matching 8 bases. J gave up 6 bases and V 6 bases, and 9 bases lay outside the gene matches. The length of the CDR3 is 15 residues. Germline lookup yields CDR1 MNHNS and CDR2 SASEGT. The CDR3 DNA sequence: TGTGCCAGCAGAGGCGGGACTAGAGCGGCCGGGGAGCTGTTTTTT. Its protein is CASRGGTRAAGELFF.

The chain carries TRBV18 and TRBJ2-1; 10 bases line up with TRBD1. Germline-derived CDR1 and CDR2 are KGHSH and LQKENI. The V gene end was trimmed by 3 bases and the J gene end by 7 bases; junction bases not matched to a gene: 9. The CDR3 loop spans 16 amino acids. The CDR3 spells CASSPDRGGLWNEQFF. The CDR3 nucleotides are TGTGCCAGCTCACCGGACAGGGGGGGCTTGTGGAATGAGCAGTTCTTC.

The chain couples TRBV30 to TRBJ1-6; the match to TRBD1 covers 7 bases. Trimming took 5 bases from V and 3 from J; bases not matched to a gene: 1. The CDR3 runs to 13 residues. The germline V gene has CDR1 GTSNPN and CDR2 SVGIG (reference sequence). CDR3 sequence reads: CAWDRDYNSPLHF. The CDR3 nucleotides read TGTGCCTGGGACAGGGACTATAATTCACCCCTCCACTTT.

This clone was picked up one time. The CDR3 here is CASRRVGDSSTMNTEAFF. The CDR3 nucleotides are TGCGCCAGCAGGCGAGTTGGGGACAGTTCAACGATGAACACTGAAGCTTTCTTT. V is TRBV5-1 and J is TRBJ1-1; 7 nucleotides line up with TRBD1. This CDR3 has 18 residues. V was clipped by 5 bases and J by 0 bases; unmatched bases: 16. CDR1 is SGHRS, CDR2 YFSETQ, per germline.

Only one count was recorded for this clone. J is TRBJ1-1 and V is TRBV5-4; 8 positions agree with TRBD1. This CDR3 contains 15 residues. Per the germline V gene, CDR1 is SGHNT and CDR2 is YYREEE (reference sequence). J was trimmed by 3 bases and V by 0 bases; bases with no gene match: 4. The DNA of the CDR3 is TGTGCCAGCAGCTTGGGATCCAGGGGGCACACTGAAGCTTTCTTT. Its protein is CASSLGSRGHTEAFF. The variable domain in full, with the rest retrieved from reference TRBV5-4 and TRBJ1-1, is ETGVTQSPTHLIKTRGQQVTLRCSSQSGHNTVSWYQQALGQGPQFIFQYYREEENGRGNFPPRFSGLQFPNYSSELNVNALELDDSALYLCASSLGSRGHTEAFFGQGTRLTVV.

CDR3 DNA: TGCGCCAGCAGCTCAGGGGGGACTTCAACTAATGAAAAACTGTTTTTT. Amino acids: CASSSGGTSTNEKLFF. The gene calls are TRBV5-1 and TRBJ1-4; TRBD1 aligns across 7 bases. J was trimmed by 0 bases and V by 3 bases; bases with no gene match: 5. Germline V gene sequence: CDR1 SGHRS, CDR2 YFSETQ. This CDR3 is 16 amino acids long.

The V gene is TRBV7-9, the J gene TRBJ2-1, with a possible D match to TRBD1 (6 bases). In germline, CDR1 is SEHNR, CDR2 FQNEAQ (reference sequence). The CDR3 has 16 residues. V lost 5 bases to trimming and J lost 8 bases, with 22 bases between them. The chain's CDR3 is CASSLRDTPRGDEQFF. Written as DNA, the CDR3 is TGTGCCAGCAGCCTCCGGGACACCCCGAGAGGGGATGAGCAGTTCTTC.

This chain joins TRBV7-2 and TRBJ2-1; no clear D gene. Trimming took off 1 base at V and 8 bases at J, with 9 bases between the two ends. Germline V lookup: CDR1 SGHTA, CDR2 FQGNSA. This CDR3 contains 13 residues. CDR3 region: CASSLGYSDEQFF. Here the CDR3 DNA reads TGTGCCAGCAGCTTAGGGTACTCCGATGAGCAGTTCTTC.

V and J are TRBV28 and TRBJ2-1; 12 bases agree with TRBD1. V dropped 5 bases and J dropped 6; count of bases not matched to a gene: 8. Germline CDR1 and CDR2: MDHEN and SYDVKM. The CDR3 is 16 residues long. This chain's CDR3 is CASSIPGQGAFNEQFF. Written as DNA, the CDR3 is TGTGCCAGCAGTATACCGGGACAGGGGGCGTTCAATGAGCAGTTCTTC. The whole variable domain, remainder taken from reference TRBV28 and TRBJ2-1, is DVKVTQSSRYLVKRTGEKVFLECVQDMDHENMFWYRQDPGLGLRLIYFSYDVKMKEKGDIPEGYSVSREKKERFSLILESASTNQTSMYLCASSIPGQGAFNEQFFGPGTRLTVL.

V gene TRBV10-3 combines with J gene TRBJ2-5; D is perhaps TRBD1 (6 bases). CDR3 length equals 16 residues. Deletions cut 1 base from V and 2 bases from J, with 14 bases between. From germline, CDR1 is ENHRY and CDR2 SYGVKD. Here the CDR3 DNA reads TGTGCCATCAGTGAGTTCAAGACAGGAGCGCAAGAGACCCAGTACTTC. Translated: CAISEFKTGAQETQYF.

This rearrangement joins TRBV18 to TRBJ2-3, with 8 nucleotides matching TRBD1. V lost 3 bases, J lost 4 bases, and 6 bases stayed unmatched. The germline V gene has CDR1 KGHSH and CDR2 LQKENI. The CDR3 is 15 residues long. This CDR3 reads CASSPGQGFADTQYF. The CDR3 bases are TGTGCCAGCTCACCCGGACAGGGCTTCGCAGATACGCAGTATTTT. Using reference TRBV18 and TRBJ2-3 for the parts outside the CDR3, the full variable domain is NAGVMQNPRHLVRRRGQEARLRCSPMKGHSHVYWYRQLPEEGLKFMVYLQKENIIDESGMPKERFSAEFPKEGPSILRIQQVVRGDSAAYFCASSPGQGFADTQYFGPGTRLTVL.

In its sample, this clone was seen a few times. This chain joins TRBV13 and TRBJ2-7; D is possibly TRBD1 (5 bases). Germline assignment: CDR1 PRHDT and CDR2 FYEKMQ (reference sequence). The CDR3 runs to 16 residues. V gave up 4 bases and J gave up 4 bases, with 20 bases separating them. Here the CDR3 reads CASSSRVRTGGYEQYF. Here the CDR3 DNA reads TGTGCCAGCAGCTCCAGGGTGCGGACGGGTGGGTACGAGCAGTACTTC.

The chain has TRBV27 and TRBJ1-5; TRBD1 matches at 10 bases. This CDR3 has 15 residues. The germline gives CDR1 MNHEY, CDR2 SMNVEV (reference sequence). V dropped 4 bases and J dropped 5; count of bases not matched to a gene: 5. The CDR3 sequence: CASSSDRGGDQPQHF. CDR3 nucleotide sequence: TGTGCCAGCAGTTCGGACAGGGGGGGGGATCAGCCCCAGCATTTT.

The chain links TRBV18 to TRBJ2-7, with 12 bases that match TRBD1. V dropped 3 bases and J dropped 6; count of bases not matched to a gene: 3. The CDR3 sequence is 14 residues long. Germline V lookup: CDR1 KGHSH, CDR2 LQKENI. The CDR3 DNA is TGTGCCAGCTCACCGGGACAGGGGGCGGTCGAGCAGTACTTC. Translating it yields CASSPGQGAVEQYF.

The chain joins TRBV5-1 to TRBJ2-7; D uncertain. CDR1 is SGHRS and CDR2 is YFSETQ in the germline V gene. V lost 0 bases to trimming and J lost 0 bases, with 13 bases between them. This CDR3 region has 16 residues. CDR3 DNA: TGCGCCAGCAGCTTGGTCCCAGGTTCTACCTCCTACGAGCAGTACTTC. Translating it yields CASSLVPGSTSYEQYF.

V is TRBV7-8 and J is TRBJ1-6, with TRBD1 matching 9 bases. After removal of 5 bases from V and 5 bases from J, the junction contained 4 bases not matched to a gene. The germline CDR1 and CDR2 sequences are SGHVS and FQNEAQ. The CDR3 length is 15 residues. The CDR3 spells CASSSRTGDNSPLHF. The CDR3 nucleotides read TGTGCCAGCAGCAGTAGGACAGGGGATAATTCACCCCTCCACTTT.